This passage covers 8 T cell receptor beta chains from one sample sequenced in a study of beta chain features in type 1 diabetes. Expressed TCRB transcripts were sequenced because the isolated RNA had all been reverse transcribed beforehand. Profiled with immunoSEQ multiplex PCR; TCRdb holds only in-frame clones, not every one. The table lists over 65,000 clones, 25% to 35% of them singletons. The specimen was stem cell memory CD4+ T cells from blood. All receptors come from a woman younger than 30 in good health.

This rearrangement joins TRBV7-9 to TRBJ2-3; the match to TRBD2 covers 14 bases. Germline V CDR1 and CDR2: SEHNR, FQNEAQ (reference sequence). The CDR3 has 19 residues. The V and J ends lost 4 bases and 6 bases, in that order; junction bases with no gene match: 15. CDR3 coding DNA: TGTGCCAGCAGCTCATACACCCGGGGACTAGCGGGAGATCAGGATACGCAGTATTTT. Residues: CASSSYTRGLAGDQDTQYF.

This clone occurred a few times. The chain links TRBV19 to TRBJ1-1, with TRBD1 as a possible D gene (6 bases). V was cut by 3 bases and J by 1 base, with 9 bases left in between. This CDR3 spans 14 amino acids. Germline CDR1 reads LNHDA; CDR2 reads SQIVND (reference sequence). The CDR3, as DNA: TGTGCCAGTAGTATGAGGGACACGAACACTGAAGCTTTCTTT. Its protein is CASSMRDTNTEAFF.

This clone was seen only a few times. The V gene is TRBV2, the J gene TRBJ2-3, with D possibly matching TRBD2 (6 bases). Per germline, CDR1 SNHLY and CDR2 FYNNEI. The CDR3 sequence is 15 residues long. Trimming cost V 1 base and J 0 bases, with 8 bases left between them. CDR3 nucleotide sequence: TGTGCCAGCAGTGAAGAGGAGGGGAGCACAGATACGCAGTATTTT. Its translation: CASSEEEGSTDTQYF.

The rearrangement joins TRBV30 to TRBJ2-6; 7 bases fit TRBD2. V lost 2 bases to trimming and J lost 1 base; unmatched junction nucleotides: 2. CDR3 length: 15 amino acids. Per the germline V gene, CDR1 is GTSNPN and CDR2 is SVGIG (reference sequence). The CDR3 DNA reads TGTGCCTGGAGTAGCGGGAATTCTGGGGCCAACGTCCTGACTTTC. Amino acids: CAWSSGNSGANVLTF.

The chain joins TRBV20-1 to TRBJ1-2; possibly TRBD1 for D (5 bases). Germline assignment: CDR1 DFQATT and CDR2 SNEGSKA (reference sequence). Trimming left V 0 bases short and J 13 bases short, with 9 bases between. The CDR3 loop spans 10 amino acids. CDR3 residues: CSARERGITF. CDR3 in DNA: TGCAGTGCTAGAGAGCGGGGGATCACCTTC.

The V gene is TRBV5-1, the J gene TRBJ1-2; weak D call: TRBD1 (6 bases). The germline V and J ends were trimmed by 4 bases and 0 bases, with 10 bases remaining between them. This CDR3 region has 14 residues. Germline V lookup: CDR1 SGHRS, CDR2 YFSETQ. CDR3 loop: CASSRGDTNYGYTF. As DNA, the CDR3 is TGCGCCAGCAGCCGGGGGGACACTAACTATGGCTACACCTTC.

A few counts support this clone. The J gene is TRBJ2-5, the V gene TRBV7-2; D is perhaps TRBD1 (6 bases). Germline CDR1 reads SGHTA; CDR2 reads FQGNSA. The germline V and J ends were trimmed by 4 bases and 4 bases, with 13 bases remaining between them. This CDR3 has 14 residues. CDR3 nucleotides: TGTGCCAGCAGCTCAAACAGGGATTCAGAGACCCAGTACTTC. This encodes CASSSNRDSETQYF.

This clone was picked up a small number of times. The chain joins TRBV6-1 to TRBJ2-7; possibly TRBD2 for D (5 bases). Trimming removed 1 base from V and 6 bases from J, with 10 bases in between. Germline CDR1 and CDR2: MNHNS and SASEGT. This CDR3 contains 13 residues. The CDR3 loop is CASSEGRLPEQYF. The CDR3, as DNA: TGTGCCAGCAGTGAAGGGAGGCTCCCCGAGCAGTACTTC.